The source of this T cell receptor beta chain is a study of PD-1 blockade in classical Hodgkin lymphoma. The germline CDR1 and CDR2 sequences are SNHLY and FYNNEI. The CDR3 is made up of 14 amino acids. V trimming: 8 bases; J trimming: 0 bases; junction bases outside the gene matches: 6. In every patient, relapse followed autologous stem cell transplantation, while exposure to brentuximab vedotin differed. Profiling relied on immunoSEQ multiplex PCR, and the TCRdb table lists in-frame clones only, not all of them. The sample gives more than 45,000 clones, 75% to 95% of which show up once; about 10% is in the top ten.

The source was peripheral blood mononuclear cells (PBMCs), collected before the second cycle of nivolumab. V gene TRBV2 combines with J gene TRBJ1-2, with TRBD1 matching 7 bases. This TCR came from a human donor with classical Hodgkin lymphoma. This CDR3 is CASGGRGPNYGYTF. The CDR3 DNA reads as TGTGCCAGCGGGGGGAGGGGGCCTAACTATGGCTACACCTTC.